Below, one TCR beta chain is given with its context. The data were obtained in a study of T cells after yellow fever vaccination. TCRdb processed the 5' RACE reads anew with MiXCR; each CDR3 protein has one entry. This sample has under 550,000 distinct CDR3 sequences, with roughly 22% found just once. This sample comprised PBMCs, obtained around 3 weeks after the first yellow fever vaccination. The receptor's source is a man aged 18 to 30 who received the YFV17D yellow fever vaccine.

This chain's CDR3 is CASQRASEETQYF. The CDR3 nucleotides read TGCGCCAGCCAACGGGCTAGCGAGGAGACCCAGTACTTC. The chain uses TRBV5-1 and TRBJ2-5, with D possibly matching TRBD2 (6 bases). V lost 7 bases to trimming and J lost 5 bases, with 15 bases between them. Germline CDR1 reads SGHRS; CDR2 reads YFSETQ. The CDR3 extends over 13 amino acids.